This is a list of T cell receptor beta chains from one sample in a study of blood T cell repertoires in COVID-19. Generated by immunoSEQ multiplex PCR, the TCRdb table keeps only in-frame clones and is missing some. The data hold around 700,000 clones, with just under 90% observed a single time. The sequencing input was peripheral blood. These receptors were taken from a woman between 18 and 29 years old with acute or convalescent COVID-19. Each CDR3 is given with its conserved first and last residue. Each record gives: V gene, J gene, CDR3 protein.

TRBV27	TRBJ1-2	CASSPFASGGEYGYTF
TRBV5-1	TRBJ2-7	CASSPGYEQYF
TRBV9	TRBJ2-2	CASSVERNSNTGELFF
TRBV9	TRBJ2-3	CASSMLAGNTDTQYF
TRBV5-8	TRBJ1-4	CASSPGLPNEKLFF
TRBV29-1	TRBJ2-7	CSVVKNYEQYF
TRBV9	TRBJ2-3	CASSYGTSGTYTQYF
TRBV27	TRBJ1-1	CASSAGGLGTEAFF
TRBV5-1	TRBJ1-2	CASSLGQGGRVGYTF
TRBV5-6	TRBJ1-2	CASSFSPPRNYGYTF
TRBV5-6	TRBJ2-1	CASSFGTSGGPNEQFF
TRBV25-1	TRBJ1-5	CASSEGHYNQPQHF
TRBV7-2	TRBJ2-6	CASSYDRNSGANVLTF
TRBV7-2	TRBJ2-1	CASSFGGWDNEQFF
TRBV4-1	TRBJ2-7	CASSQNRISYEQYF
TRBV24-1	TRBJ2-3	CATSIGAGESDTQYF
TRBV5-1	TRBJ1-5	CASSLEQGGQPQHF
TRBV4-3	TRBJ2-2	CASSQMGGLGTGELFF
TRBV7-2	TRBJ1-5	CASSLFDRGWNQPQHF
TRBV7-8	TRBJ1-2	CASSRGGQGYTF
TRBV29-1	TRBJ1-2	CSGETGTNYGYTF
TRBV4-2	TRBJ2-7	CASSQDRTDLYEQYF
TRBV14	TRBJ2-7	CASSLIRVPFTSGGREQYF
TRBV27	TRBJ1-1	CASSSPLRGGNTEAFF
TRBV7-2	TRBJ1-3	CASSPGGTSGNTIYF
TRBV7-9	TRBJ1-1	CASSHPDRDTEAFF
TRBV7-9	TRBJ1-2	CASSPPGGTYGYTF
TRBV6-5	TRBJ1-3	CASSYREGSGNTIYF
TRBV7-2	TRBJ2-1	CASSLMSGGWNEQFF
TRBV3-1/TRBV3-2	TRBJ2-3	CASSNLAGLEGRDTQYF
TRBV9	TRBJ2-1	CASSVGPGGGNEQFF
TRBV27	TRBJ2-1	CASSLSDSTDEQFF
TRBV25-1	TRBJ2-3	CASSEWPGTSTDTQYF
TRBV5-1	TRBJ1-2	CASSPSQGPMGYTF
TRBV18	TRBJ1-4	CASSRDRGSTNEKLFF
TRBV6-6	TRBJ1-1	CASSGGGNEAFF
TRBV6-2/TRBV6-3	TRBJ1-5	CASSYSLSNQPQHF
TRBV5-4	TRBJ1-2	CASSPDTGVGYTF
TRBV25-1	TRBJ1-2	CASSAGGIEGYTF
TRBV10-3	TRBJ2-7	CAISEPSGGAVSRYEQYF
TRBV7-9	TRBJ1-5	CASSSLGVKGINQPQHF
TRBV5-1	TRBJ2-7	CASSWGTSGGTYEQYF
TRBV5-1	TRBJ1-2	CASSPWGDSGYGYTF
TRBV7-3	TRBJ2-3	CASSLQSTDTQYF
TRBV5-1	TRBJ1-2	CASSSQGGGDYGYTF
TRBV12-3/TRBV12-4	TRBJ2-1	CASTSDTSNEQFF
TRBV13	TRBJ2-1	CASSSQGNEQFF
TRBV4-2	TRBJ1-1	CASSRDRGFEAFF
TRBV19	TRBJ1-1	CASTAQGRTEAFF